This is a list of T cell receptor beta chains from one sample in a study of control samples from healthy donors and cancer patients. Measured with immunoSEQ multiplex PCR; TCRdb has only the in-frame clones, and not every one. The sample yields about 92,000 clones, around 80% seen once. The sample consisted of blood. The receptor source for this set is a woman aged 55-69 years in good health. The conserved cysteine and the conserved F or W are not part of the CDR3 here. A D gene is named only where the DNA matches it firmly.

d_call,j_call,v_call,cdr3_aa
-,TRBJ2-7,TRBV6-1,ASRGRLSEQY
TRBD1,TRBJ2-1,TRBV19,ASSERTGTYNEQF
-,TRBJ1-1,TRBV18,ASSPSGGSNTEAF
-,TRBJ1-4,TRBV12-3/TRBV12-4,ASCIVNEKLF
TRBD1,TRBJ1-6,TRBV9,ASSLNRDSNSPLH
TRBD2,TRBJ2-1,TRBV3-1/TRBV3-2,ASSQRLAGSEQF
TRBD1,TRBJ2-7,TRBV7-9,ASSNRDSYEQY
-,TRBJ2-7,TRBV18,ASSPNTGSSYEQY
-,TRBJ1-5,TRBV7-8,ASSLFEHNNQPQH
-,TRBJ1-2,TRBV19,ASSKRGDYGYT
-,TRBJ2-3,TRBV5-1,ASSLDRGTQY
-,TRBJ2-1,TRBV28,ASRRAGVEQF
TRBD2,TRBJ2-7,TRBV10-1,ASSESTPSGRIYEQY
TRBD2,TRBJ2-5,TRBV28,ASSLTSGGQETQY
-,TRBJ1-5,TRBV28,ASSLIPGSYANQPQH
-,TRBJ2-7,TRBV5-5,ASSFSSGLGYYEQY
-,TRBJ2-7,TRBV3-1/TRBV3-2,ASSPKSRQSSYEQY